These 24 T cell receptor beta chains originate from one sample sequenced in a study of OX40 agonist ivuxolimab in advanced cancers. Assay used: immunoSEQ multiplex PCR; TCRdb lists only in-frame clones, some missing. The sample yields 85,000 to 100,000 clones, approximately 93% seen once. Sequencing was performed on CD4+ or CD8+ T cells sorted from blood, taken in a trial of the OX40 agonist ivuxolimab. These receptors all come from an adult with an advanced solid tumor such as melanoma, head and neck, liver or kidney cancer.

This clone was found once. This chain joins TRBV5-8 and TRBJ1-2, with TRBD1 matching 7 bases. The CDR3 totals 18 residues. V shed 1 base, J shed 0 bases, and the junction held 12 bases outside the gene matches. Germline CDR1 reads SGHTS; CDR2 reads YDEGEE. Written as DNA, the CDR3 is TGTGCCAGCAGCTTGCGACACAGGGGTGGCTTTGCTAACTATGGCTACACCTTC. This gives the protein CASSLRHRGGFANYGYTF.

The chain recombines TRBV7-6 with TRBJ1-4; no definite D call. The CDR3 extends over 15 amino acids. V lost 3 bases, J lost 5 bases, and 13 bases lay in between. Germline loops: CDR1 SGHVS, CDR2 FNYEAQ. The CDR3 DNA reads TGTGCCAGCAGCTTGTCTTTGGAAGGAAATGAAAAACTGTTTTTT. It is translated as CASSLSLEGNEKLFF.

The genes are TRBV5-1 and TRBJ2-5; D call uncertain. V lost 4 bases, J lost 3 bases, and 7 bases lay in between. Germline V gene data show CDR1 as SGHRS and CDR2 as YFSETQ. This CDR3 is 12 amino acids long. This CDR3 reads CASSANKETQYF. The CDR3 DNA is TGCGCCAGCAGCGCGAATAAAGAGACCCAGTACTTC.

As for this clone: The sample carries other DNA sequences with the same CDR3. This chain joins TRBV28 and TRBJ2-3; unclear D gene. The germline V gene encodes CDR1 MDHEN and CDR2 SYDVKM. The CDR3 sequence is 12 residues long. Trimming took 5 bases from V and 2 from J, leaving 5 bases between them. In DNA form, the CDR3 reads TGTGCCAGCAGTCTAAACACAGATACGCAGTATTTT. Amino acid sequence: CASSLNTDTQYF.

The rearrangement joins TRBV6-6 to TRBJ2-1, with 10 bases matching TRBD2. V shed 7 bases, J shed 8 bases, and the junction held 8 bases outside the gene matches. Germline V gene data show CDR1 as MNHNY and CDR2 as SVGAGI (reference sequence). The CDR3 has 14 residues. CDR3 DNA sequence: TGTGCCAGCATGGTGGCTAGCGGGAGTCATGAGCAGTTCTTC. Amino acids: CASMVASGSHEQFF.

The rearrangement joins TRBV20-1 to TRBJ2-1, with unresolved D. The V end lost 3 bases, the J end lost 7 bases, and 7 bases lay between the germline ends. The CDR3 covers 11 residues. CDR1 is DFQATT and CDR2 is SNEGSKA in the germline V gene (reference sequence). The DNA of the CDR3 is TGCAGTGCTAGGCCCACTAATGAGCAGTTCTTC. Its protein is CSARPTNEQFF.

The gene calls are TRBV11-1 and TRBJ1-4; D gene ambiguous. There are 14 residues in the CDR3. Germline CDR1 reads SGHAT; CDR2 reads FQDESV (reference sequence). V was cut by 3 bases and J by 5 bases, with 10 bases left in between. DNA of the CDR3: TGTGCCAGCAGCTTGTTCTCCGGGAATGAAAAACTGTTTTTT. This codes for CASSLFSGNEKLFF.

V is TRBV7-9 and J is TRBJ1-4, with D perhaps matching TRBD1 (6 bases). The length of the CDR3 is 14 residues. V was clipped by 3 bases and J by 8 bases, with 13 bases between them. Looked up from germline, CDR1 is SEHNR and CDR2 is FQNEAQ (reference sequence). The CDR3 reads CASSFGGAREKLFF. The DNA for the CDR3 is TGTGCCAGCAGCTTTGGGGGGGCCAGGGAAAAACTGTTTTTT.

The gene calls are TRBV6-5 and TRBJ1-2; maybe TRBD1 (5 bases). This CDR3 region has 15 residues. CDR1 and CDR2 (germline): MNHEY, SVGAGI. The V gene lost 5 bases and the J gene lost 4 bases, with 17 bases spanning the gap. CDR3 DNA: TGTGCCAGCAGTGGACACTACAGGTCCGGCTATGGCTACACCTTC. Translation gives CASSGHYRSGYGYTF.

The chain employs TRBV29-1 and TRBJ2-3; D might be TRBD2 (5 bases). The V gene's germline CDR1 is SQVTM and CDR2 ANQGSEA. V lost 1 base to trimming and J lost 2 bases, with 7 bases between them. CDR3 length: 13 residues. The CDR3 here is CSVEGGNTDTQYF. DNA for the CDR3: TGCAGCGTTGAAGGAGGGAACACAGATACGCAGTATTTT.

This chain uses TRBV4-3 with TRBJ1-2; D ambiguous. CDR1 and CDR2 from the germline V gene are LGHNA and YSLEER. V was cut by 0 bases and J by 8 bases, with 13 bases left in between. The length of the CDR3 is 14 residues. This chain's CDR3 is CASSQDWVARGYTF. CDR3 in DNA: TGCGCCAGCAGCCAAGATTGGGTAGCCCGAGGCTACACCTTC.

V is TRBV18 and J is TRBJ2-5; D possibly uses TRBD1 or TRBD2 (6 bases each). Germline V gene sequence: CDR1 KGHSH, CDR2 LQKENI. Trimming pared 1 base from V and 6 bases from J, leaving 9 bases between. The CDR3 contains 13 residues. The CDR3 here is CASSPQGGKTQYF. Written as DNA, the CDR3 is TGTGCCAGCTCACCACAGGGGGGAAAGACCCAGTACTTC.

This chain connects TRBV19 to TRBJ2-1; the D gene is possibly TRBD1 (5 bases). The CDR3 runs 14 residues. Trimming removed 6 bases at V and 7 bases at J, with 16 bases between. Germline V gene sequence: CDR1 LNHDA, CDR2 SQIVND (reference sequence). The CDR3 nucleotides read TGTGCCAGTAGGTCTACAGGAAAAGTAAATGAGCAGTTCTTC. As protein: CASRSTGKVNEQFF.

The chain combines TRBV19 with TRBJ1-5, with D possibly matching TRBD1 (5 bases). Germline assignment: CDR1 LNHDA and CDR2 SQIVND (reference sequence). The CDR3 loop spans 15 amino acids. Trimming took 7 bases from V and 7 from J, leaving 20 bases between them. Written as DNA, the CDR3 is TGTGCCAGTAAGCTGTCGAGGGGAGGTGGGCAGCCCCAGCATTTT. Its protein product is CASKLSRGGGQPQHF.

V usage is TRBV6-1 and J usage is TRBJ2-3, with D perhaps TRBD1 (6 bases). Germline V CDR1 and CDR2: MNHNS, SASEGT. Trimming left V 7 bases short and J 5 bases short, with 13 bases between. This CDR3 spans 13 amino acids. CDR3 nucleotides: TGTGCCAGCATGGCAGGGGTGGAAGATACGCAGTATTTT. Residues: CASMAGVEDTQYF.

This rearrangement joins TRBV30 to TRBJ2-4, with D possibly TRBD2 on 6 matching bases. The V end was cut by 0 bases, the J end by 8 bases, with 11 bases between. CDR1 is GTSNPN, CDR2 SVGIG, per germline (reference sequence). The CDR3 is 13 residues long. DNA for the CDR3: TGTGCCTGGAGTGTACTCAGGGAGGACATTCAGTACTTC. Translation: CAWSVLREDIQYF.

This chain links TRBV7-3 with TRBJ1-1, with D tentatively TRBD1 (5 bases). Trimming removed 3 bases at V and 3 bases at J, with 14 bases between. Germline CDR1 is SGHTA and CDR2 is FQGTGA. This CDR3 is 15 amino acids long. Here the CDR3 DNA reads TGTGCCAGCAGCTTGACGACAGTGATGGACACTGAAGCTTTCTTT. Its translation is CASSLTTVMDTEAFF.

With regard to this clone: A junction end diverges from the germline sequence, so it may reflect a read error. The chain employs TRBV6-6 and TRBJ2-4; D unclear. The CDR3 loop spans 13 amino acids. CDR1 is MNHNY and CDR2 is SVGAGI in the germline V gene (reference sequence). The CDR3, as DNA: TGTGCCAGCAATTACGATGCCAAAAACATTCAGTACTTC. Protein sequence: CASNYDAKNIQYF.

The CDR3 reads CASSRAFAGNTIYF. CDR3 coding DNA: TGTGCCAGCAGTCGTGCTTTCGCTGGAAACACCATATATTTT. The rearrangement uses TRBV6-5 and TRBJ1-3; D gene unclear. This CDR3 has 14 amino acids. V shed 5 bases and J shed 2 bases, with 10 bases lying between them. From germline, CDR1 is MNHEY and CDR2 SVGAGI.

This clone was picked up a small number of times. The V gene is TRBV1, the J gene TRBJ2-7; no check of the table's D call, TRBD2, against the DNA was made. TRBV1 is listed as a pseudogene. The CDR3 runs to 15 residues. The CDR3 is CTSSHRLAENYEQYV. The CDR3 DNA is TGCACCAGCAGCCATAGACTAGCGGAGAACTACGAGCAGTACGTC.

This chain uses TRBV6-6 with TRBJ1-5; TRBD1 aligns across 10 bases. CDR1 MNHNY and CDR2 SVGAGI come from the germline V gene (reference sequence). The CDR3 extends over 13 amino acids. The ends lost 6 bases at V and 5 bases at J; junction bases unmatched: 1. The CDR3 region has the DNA TGTGCCAGCAGAGGGACAGGGGATCAGCCCCAGCATTTT. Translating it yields CASRGTGDQPQHF.

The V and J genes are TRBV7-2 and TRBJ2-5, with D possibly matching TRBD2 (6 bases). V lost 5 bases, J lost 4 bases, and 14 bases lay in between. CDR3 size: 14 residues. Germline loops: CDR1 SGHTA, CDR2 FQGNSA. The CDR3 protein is CASSVGTLRETQYF. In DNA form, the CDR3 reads TGTGCCAGCAGCGTAGGGACTTTACGAGAGACCCAGTACTTC.

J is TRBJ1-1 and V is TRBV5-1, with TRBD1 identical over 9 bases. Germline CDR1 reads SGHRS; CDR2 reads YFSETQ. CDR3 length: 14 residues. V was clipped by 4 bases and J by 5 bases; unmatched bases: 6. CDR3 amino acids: CASSRSGTGTEAFF. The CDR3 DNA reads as TGCGCCAGCAGCCGAAGTGGGACAGGGACTGAAGCTTTCTTT.

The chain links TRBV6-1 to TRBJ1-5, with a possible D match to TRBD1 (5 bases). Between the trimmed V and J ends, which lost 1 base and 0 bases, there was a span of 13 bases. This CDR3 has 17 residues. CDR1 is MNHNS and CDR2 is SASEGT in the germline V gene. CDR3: CASSEGQGRASNQPQHF. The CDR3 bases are TGTGCCAGCAGTGAAGGGCAGGGAAGGGCTAGCAATCAGCCCCAGCATTTT.